This TCR beta chain was sequenced for a study of blood T cell repertoires in COVID-19. Measured with immunoSEQ multiplex PCR; TCRdb has only the in-frame clones, and not every one. The repertoire holds under 250,000 clones, with about 82% as singletons. The CDR3 is 13 amino acids. The germline gives CDR1 MDHEN, CDR2 SYDVKM. The ends were cut back, 5 bases at V and 4 bases at J, with 11 bases in the middle. The clonotype originates from a man of 80 years or more with acute or convalescent COVID-19. J is TRBJ2-5 and V is TRBV28; a possible D gene is TRBD1 (5 bases). Sequencing used peripheral blood. The CDR3 nucleotides read TGTGCCAGCAGTCGTACAGACAGAGAGACCCAGTACTTC. Protein: CASSRTDRETQYF.